The clone carrying this T cell receptor (beta chain) was seen more than once but under ten times. This could be a read error, since a much larger clone is one nucleotide away. These data originate in a study of molecular identifiers for immune sequencing clone quantification. The germline V gene has CDR1 SEHNR and CDR2 FQNEAQ (reference sequence). This CDR3 contains 15 residues. TCRdb re-called the PCR reads with MiXCR, one entry per CDR3 protein. The table records about 320,000 distinct CDR3 sequences, about 21% of them present only once. The J gene is TRBJ2-3, the V gene TRBV7-9; TRBD2 agrees at 8 bases. The TCR was taken from a human donor in good health. Some libraries in this study had Jurkat cell RNA spiked in. Source material: naive CD8+ T cells from blood, with Jurkat cell RNA spiked in. The subset denotes: FACS-sorted CD8+CD4-CCR7+CD45RA+ naive T cells. In DNA form, the CDR3 reads TGTGCCAGCAGCTACTTAGCGGGAACCACAGATACGCAGTGTTTT. Translating gives CASSYLAGTTDTQCF.